This TCR beta chain was identified during a study of patients and donors after allogeneic stem cell transplantation. The CDR3 contains 15 residues. V gave up 4 bases and J gave up 3 bases, with 16 bases separating them. Germline V gene sequence: CDR1 SGHRS, CDR2 YFSETQ. TCRdb re-derived calls from the RT-PCR reads in MiXCR, one entry per CDR3 protein. The profile shows about 110,000 distinct CDR3 sequences, about a third of them singletons. The V and J genes are TRBV5-1 and TRBJ1-1; possibly TRBD1 for D (5 bases). The sequenced material came from blood, either unsorted or a sorted T cell fraction (not recorded which). The sequence came from a human donor who was either an allogeneic HSCT recipient or a stem cell or donor lymphocyte infusion donor (not recorded which). It is not recorded whose cells these are; they may come from a transplant donor. CDR3 region: CASSPEPGTYTEAFF. DNA of the CDR3: TGCGCCAGCAGCCCCGAACCCGGGACTTACACTGAAGCTTTCTTT.